This is a list of T cell receptor beta chains from one sample in a study of radiotherapy plus CTLA-4 blockade in lung cancer. Using immunoSEQ multiplex PCR, the repertoire was profiled, and TCRdb retains in-frame clones only, with some absent. This table holds about 62,000 clones, approximately 79% found once. Sequencing used peripheral blood, obtained from a patient treated with radiotherapy plus ipilimumab. The source is a human donor with non-small cell lung cancer who had a complete response to radiotherapy plus ipilimumab. Both conserved end residues are part of each CDR3. Fields, in order: J gene, V gene, CDR3 protein.

TRBJ1-4	TRBV7-8	CASSLSPRTGIIQRANEKLFF
TRBJ1-5	TRBV5-1	CASSLIAGDQPQHF
TRBJ2-1	TRBV5-1	CASSFQGGYNEQFF
-	TRBV7-2	CASSLGRGTYEQYF
TRBJ2-3	TRBV5-6	CASSLAGIAGFVGDTQYF
TRBJ2-5	TRBV29-1	CSVEGGTGKIRKTQYF
TRBJ2-1	TRBV27	CASRPLRLADSYNEQFF
TRBJ2-2	TRBV2	CASSSPGLAGSNTGELFF
TRBJ2-1	TRBV2	CASSDSGGGDEQFF
TRBJ1-1	TRBV4-1	CASSQELRDNTEAFF
TRBJ2-5	TRBV4-2	CASSQDATRKMETQYF
TRBJ2-5	TRBV5-1	CASSISGTGFETQYF
TRBJ2-1	TRBV5-4	CASSPRTGGSYNEQFF
TRBJ2-1	TRBV29-1	CSAAGTVDNEQFF
-	TRBV28	CASETGKSYEQYF
TRBJ2-7	TRBV6-5	CASSYLSSGSYEQYF
TRBJ2-6	TRBV5-1	CASSLVAQGATGANVLTF
TRBJ1-5	TRBV19	CASSIPGTGNSNQPQHF
TRBJ1-1	TRBV27	CASSLSWGGGNTEAFF
TRBJ2-7	TRBV19	CASSQQIKNVEYF
TRBJ1-2	TRBV5-6	CASSLISNYGYTF
TRBJ2-3	TRBV2	CASSVTERVTQYF
TRBJ2-3	TRBV4-1	CASRADLAGASTDTQYF
TRBJ2-2	TRBV7-9	CASSFTGANTGELFF
TRBJ2-1	TRBV5-4	CASSLLTRDPYNEQFF
TRBJ2-7	TRBV7-9	CASSLFTGYYSYEQYF
TRBJ2-1	TRBV7-8	CASSSLGSGGGNEQFF
TRBJ1-5	TRBV16	CASSLTGVSNQPQHF
TRBJ2-7	TRBV7-6	CASSLGGTGKPYEQYF
TRBJ2-7	TRBV5-1	CASRLAGAYEQYF
TRBJ2-2	TRBV30	CASLAGANTGELFF
TRBJ2-1	TRBV6-1	CASKGTSGAWNEQFF
TRBJ2-1	TRBV30	CVGGRPVNEQFF
TRBJ1-6	TRBV14	CASSLTGFNSPLHF
TRBJ1-2	TRBV9	CASSAPPGQGAGYGYTF